These 7 T cell receptor beta chains share one sample of origin, sequenced in a study of shared clonotypes between healthy human individuals. Clones were read by immunoSEQ multiplex PCR, and TCRdb kept only the in-frame ones, dropping some. Seen here are about 2,500,000 clones, more than 90% observed once, and the top ten hold roughly 0.15%. The source material was naive CD4+ T cells sorted from blood. The subset is: CD45RA+ positively selected. These receptors were taken from a man younger than 35 in good health.

The chain combines TRBV7-8 with TRBJ2-1; the match to TRBD1 covers 12 bases. Trimming cost V 4 bases and J 8 bases; bases outside gene matches: 6. From germline, CDR1 is SGHVS and CDR2 FQNEAQ. The CDR3 spans 15 residues. For the CDR3, the DNA is TGTGCCAGCAGCTCCGGGACAGGGGGCTTGGATGAGCAGTTCTTC. Its translation: CASSSGTGGLDEQFF.

This clone was observed a single time. V gene TRBV11-2 combines with J gene TRBJ2-1; TRBD1 aligns across 9 bases. V shed 2 bases and J 0 bases; nucleotides not matched to a gene: 11. The CDR3 sequence is 19 residues long. Germline CDR1 is SGHAT and CDR2 is FQNNGV. CDR3 coding DNA: TGTGCCAGCAGCTTAACCCCAGACAGGGGGGGGGCCTCCTACAATGAGCAGTTCTTC. Amino acid sequence: CASSLTPDRGGASYNEQFF.

The chain carries TRBV6-1 and TRBJ2-7; D may be TRBD2 (7 bases). This CDR3 is 11 amino acids long. Germline V CDR1 and CDR2: MNHNS, SASEGT. V lost 2 bases and J lost 10, with 9 bases in between. The CDR3 DNA reads TGTGCCAGCAGTGAAAGGGGGGGACAGTACTTC. It translates to CASSERGGQYF.

The rearrangement joins TRBV4-1 to TRBJ2-3; 8 bases match TRBD1. V shed 5 bases, J shed 6 bases, and the junction held 10 bases outside the gene matches. The germline V gene encodes CDR1 MGHRA and CDR2 YSYEKL. This CDR3 contains 15 residues. CDR3 amino acids: CASSKQGVRLDTQYF. CDR3 sequence (DNA): TGCGCCAGCAGCAAACAGGGGGTGAGGTTGGATACGCAGTATTTT.

The genes are TRBV2 and TRBJ2-7; D assignment may be TRBD1 or TRBD2 (5 bases each). Germline CDR1 SNHLY, CDR2 FYNNEI. The CDR3 is made up of 14 amino acids. The V and J ends lost 2 bases and 2 bases respectively, with 10 bases between them. The CDR3 bases are TGTGCCAGCAGTGAATTTAGGGGAGCCTACGAGCAGTACTTC. It codes for CASSEFRGAYEQYF.

The chain recombines TRBV4-1 with TRBJ1-3; TRBD1 is a possible D gene (5 bases). The CDR3 has 17 residues. Trimming left V 3 bases short and J 0 bases short, with 15 bases between. The germline V gene has CDR1 MGHRA and CDR2 YSYEKL. In nucleotides, the CDR3 is TGCGCCAGCAGCCACGCCGGGACGGAGACCTCTGGAAACACCATATATTTT. Amino acid sequence: CASSHAGTETSGNTIYF.

The chain is built from TRBV29-1 and TRBJ2-3, with D possibly matching TRBD2 (6 bases). Germline V gene data show CDR1 as SQVTM and CDR2 as ANQGSEA. The CDR3 is 14 residues long. Deletions cut 1 base from V and 10 bases from J, with 18 bases between. CDR3 DNA sequence: TGCAGCGTTGAAGCGACTAGTGGGTCGGTGCCGCAGTATTTT. It encodes CSVEATSGSVPQYF.